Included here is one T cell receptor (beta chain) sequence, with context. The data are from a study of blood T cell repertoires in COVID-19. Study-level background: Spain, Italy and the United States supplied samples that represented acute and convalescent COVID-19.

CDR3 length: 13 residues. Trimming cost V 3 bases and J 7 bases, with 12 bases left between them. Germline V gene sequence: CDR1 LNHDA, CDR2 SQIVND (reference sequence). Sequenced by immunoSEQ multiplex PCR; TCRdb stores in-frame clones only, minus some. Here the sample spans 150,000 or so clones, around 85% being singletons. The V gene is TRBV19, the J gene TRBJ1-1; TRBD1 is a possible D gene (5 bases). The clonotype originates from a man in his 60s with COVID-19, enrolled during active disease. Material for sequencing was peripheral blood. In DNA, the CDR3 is TGTGCCAGTAGTATTGGGGCAGGTGATGAAGCTTTCTTT. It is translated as CASSIGAGDEAFF.